This TCR beta chain came from a study of cytomegalovirus exposure and HLA in healthy donors. Some clones are missing from TCRdb's copy, which holds only in-frame ones; the method was immunoSEQ multiplex PCR. This sample carries more than 65,000 clones, around 92% of them seen once, and the ten largest clones take roughly 0.62%. V was clipped by 0 bases and J by 4 bases; unmatched bases: 6. Germline CDR1 reads SEHNR; CDR2 reads FQNEAQ (reference sequence). The CDR3 contains 15 residues. The sequencing input was PBMCs. The J gene is TRBJ2-7, the V gene TRBV7-9, with 7 bases identical to TRBD2. This TCR was sampled from a man between 18 and 29 years old in good health and CMV-seronegative. CDR3 amino acids: CASSLATSRIYEQYF. As DNA, the CDR3 is TGTGCCAGCAGCTTAGCGACTAGCCGAATTTACGAGCAGTACTTC. The full variable domain, with the rest looked up from reference TRBV7-9 and TRBJ2-7, is DTGVSQNPRHKITKRGQNVTFRCDPISEHNRLYWYRQTLGQGPEFLTYFQNEAQLEKSRLLSDRFSAERPKGSFSTLEIQRTEQGDSAMYLCASSLATSRIYEQYFGPGTRLTVT.